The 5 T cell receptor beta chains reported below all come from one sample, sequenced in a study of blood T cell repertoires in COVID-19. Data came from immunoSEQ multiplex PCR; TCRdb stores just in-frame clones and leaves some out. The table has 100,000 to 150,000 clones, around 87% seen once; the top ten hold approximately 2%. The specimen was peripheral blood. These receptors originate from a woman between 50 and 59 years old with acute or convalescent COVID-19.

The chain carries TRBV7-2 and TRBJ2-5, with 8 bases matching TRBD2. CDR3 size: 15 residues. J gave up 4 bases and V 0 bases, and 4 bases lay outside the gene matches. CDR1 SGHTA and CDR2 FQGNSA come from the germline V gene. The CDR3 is CASSLAGGASETQYF. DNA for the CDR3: TGTGCCAGCAGCTTAGCCGGGGGGGCCTCAGAGACCCAGTACTTC.

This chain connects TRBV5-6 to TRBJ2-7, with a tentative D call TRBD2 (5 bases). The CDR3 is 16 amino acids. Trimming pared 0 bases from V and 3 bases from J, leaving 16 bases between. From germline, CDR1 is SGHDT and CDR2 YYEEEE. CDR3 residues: CASSLDPWTGGYEQYF. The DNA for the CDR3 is TGTGCCAGCAGCTTGGACCCATGGACCGGAGGCTACGAGCAGTACTTC.

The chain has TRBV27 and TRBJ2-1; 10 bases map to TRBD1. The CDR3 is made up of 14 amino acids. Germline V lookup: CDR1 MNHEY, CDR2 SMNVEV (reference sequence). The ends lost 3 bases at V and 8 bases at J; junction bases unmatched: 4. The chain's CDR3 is CASSLTGGSYEQFF. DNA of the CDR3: TGTGCCAGCAGTTTGACAGGGGGCTCCTATGAGCAGTTCTTC.

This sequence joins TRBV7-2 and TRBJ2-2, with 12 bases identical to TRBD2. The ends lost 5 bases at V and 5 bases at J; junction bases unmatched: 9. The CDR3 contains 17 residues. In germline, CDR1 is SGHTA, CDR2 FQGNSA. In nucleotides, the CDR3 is TGTGCCAGCAGCCTTCCTTGGACTAGCGGGGTTACCGGGGAGCTGTTTTTT. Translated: CASSLPWTSGVTGELFF.

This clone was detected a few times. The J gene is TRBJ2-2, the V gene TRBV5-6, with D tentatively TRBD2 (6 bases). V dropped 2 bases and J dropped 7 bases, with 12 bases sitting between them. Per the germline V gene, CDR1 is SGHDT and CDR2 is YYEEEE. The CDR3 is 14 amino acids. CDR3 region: CASSLVSGGGELFF. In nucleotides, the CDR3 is TGTGCCAGCAGCTTAGTTTCCGGGGGCGGGGAGCTGTTTTTT.